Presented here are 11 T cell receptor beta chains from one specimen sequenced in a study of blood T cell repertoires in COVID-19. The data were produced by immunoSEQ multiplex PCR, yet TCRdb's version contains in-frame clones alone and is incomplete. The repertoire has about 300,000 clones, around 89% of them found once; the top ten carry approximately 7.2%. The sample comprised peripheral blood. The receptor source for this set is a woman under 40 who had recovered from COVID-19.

CDR3 sequence reads: CASRFWEEDGNIQYF. CDR3 bases: TGTGCAAGTCGCTTTTGGGAGGAAGATGGGAACATTCAGTACTTC. The chain links TRBV12-2 to TRBJ2-4; the DNA was not compared with TRBD2, the D call given in the table. TRBV12-2 is a pseudogene locus. CDR3 length: 15 residues.

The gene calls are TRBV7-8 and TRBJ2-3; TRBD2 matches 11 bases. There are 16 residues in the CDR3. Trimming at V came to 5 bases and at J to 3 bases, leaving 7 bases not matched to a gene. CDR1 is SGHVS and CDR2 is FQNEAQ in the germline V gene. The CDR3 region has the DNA TGTGCCAGCAGCACCCGACTAGCGGGAAAAACAGATACGCAGTATTTT. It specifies CASSTRLAGKTDTQYF.

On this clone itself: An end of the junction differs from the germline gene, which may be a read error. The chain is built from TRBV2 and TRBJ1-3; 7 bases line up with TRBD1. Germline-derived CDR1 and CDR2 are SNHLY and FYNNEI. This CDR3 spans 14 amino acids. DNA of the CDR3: TGTGCCAGCAGGGAAGGGGGCGCTGGAAACACCATATATTTT. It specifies CASREGGAGNTIYF.

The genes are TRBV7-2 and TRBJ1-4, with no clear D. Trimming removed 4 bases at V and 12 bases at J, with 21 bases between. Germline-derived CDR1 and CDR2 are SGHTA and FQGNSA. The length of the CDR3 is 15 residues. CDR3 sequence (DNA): TGTGCCAGCAGCTCGAGGGCCGGGCCACGAAGGGAACTGTTTTTT. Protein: CASSSRAGPRRELFF.

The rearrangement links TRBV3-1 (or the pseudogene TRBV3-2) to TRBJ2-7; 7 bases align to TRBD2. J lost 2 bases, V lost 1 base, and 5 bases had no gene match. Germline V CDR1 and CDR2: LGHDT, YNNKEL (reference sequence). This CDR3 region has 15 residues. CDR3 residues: CASSQAGGLPYEQYF. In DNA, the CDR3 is TGTGCCAGCAGCCAAGCGGGGGGACTACCCTACGAGCAGTACTTC.

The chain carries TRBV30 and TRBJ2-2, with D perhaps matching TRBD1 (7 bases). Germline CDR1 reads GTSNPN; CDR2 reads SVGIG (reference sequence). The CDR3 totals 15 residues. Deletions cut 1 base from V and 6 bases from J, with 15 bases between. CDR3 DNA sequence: TGTGCCTGGAGTGCCCCCCCCAGGGGGGCCGGGGAGCTGTTTTTT. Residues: CAWSAPPRGAGELFF. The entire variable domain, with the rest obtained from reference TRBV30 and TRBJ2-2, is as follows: SQTIHQWPATLVQPVGSPLSLECTVEGTSNPNLYWYRQAAGRGLQLLFYSVGIGQISSEVPQNLSASRPQDRQFILSSKKLLLSDSGFYLCAWSAPPRGAGELFFGEGSRLTVL.

The DNA of the CDR3 is TGCGCCAGCAGCCAAGATCTTCCCGGGACAGGCGCCGAAAAACTGTTTTTT. It translates to CASSQDLPGTGAEKLFF. The rearrangement links TRBV4-3 to TRBJ1-4; 8 bases line up with TRBD1. Germline loops: CDR1 LGHNA, CDR2 YSLEER. The V and J ends lost 0 bases and 8 bases, in that order; junction bases with no gene match: 11. The CDR3 spans 17 residues.

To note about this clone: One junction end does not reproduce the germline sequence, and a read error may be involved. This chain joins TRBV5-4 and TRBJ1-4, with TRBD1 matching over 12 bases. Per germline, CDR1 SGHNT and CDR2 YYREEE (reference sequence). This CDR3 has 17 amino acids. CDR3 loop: CASSLGLGQGAKEKLFF. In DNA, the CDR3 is TGTGCCAGCAGCCTTGGGTTGGGACAGGGGGCTAAGGAAAAACTGTTTTTT.

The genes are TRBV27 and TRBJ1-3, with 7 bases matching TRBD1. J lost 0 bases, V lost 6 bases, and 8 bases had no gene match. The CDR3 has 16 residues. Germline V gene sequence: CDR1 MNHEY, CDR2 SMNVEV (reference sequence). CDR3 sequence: CASRLTGLDSGNTIYF. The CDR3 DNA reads TGTGCCAGCAGGCTGACAGGGTTGGACTCTGGAAACACCATATATTTT.

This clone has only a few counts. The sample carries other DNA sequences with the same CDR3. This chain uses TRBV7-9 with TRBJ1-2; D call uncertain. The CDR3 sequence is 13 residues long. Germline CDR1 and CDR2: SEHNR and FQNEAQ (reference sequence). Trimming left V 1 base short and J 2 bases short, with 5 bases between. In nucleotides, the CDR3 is TGTGCCAGCAGCTTAGGGCAGAACTATGGCTACACCTTC. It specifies CASSLGQNYGYTF.

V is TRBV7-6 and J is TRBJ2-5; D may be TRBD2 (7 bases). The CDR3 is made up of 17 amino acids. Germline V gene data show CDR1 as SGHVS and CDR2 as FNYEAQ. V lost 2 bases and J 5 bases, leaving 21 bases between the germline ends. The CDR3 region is CASSLFPRGPFEETQYF. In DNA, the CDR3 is TGTGCCAGCAGCTTATTCCCGCGGGGGCCGTTCGAGGAGACCCAGTACTTC.